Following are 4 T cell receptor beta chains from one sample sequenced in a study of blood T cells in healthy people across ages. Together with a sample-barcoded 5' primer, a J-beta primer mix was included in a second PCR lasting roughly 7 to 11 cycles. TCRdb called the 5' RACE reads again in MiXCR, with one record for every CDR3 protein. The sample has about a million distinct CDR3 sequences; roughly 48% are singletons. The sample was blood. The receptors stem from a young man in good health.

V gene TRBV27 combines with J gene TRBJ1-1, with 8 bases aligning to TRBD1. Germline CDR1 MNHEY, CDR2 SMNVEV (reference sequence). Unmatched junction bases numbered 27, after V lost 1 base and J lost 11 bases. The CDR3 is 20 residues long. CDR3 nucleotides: TGTGCCAGCAGTTTATGGCATCGGGGACAGGCGATTAGGTCCGGTGCGTTCGCTTTCTTT. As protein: CASSLWHRGQAIRSGAFAFF.

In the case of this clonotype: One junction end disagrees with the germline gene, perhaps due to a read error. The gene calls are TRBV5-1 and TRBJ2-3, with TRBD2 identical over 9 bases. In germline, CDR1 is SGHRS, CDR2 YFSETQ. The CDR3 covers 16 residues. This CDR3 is CASSLGGGANGDTRYF. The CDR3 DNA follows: TGCGCCAGCAGCTTGGGCGGGGGGGCGAATGGAGATACGCGGTATTTT.

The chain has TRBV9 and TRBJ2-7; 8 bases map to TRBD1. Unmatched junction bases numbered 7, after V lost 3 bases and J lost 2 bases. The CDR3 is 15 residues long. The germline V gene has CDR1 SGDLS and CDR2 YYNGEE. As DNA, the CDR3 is TGTGCCAGCAGCGCAGCGACAGGGGCCCCCTACGAGCAGTACTTC. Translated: CASSAATGAPYEQYF.

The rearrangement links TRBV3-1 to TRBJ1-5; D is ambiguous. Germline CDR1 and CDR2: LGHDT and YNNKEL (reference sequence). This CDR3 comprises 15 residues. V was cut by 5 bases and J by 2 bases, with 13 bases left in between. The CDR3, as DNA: TGTGCCAGCAGCTCGGGGTTCGGGGGCAATCAGCCCCAGCATTTT. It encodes CASSSGFGGNQPQHF.